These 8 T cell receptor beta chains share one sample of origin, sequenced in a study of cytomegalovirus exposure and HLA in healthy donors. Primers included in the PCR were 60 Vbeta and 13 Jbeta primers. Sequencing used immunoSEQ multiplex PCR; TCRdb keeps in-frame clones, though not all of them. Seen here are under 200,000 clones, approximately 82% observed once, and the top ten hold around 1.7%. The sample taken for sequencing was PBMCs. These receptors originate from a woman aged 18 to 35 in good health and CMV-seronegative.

CDR3 in amino acids: CASSQTGTGGANGYTF. Written as DNA, the CDR3 is TGCGCCAGCAGCCAAACCGGGACAGGGGGCGCCAATGGCTACACCTTC. V gene TRBV4-1 combines with J gene TRBJ1-2, with TRBD1 matching 12 bases. The V gene's germline CDR1 is MGHRA and CDR2 YSYEKL. Unmatched junction bases numbered 7, after V lost 2 bases and J lost 6 bases. The CDR3 contains 16 residues.

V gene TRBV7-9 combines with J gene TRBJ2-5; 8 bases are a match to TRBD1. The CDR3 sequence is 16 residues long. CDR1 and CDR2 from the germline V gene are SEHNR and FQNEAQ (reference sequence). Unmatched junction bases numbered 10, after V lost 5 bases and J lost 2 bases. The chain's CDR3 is CASSPRGRDRQETQYF. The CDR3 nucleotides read TGTGCCAGCAGCCCCAGGGGGCGCGACAGACAAGAGACCCAGTACTTC.

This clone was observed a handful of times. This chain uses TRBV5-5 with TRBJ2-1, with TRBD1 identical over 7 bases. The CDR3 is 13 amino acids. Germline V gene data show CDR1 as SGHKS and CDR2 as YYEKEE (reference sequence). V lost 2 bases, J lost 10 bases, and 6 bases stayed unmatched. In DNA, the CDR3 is TGTGCCAGCAGCTTCCAGGGGGAAGGGGAGCAGTTCTTC. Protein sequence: CASSFQGEGEQFF. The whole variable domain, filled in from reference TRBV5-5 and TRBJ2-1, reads DAGVTQSPTHLIKTRGQQVTLRCSPISGHKSVSWYQQVLGQGPQFIFQYYEKEERGRGNFPDRFSARQFPNYSSELNVNALLLGDSALYLCASSFQGEGEQFFGPGTRLTVL.

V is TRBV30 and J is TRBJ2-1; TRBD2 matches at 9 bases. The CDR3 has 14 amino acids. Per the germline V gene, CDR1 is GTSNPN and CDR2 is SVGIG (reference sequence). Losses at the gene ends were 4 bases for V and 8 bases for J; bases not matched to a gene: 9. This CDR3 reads CAWINSGSVYEQFF. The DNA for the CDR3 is TGTGCCTGGATAAATAGCGGGAGTGTGTATGAGCAGTTCTTC. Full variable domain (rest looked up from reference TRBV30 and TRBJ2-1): SQTIHQWPATLVQPVGSPLSLECTVEGTSNPNLYWYRQAAGRGLQLLFYSVGIGQISSEVPQNLSASRPQDRQFILSSKKLLLSDSGFYLCAWINSGSVYEQFFGPGTRLTVL.

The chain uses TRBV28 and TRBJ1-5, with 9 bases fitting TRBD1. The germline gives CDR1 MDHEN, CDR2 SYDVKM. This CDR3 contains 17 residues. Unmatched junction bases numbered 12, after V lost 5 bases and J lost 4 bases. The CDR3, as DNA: TGTGCCAGCAGTATAGGGACAGGGCCCGTTTTAAATCAGCCCCAGCATTTT. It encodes CASSIGTGPVLNQPQHF.

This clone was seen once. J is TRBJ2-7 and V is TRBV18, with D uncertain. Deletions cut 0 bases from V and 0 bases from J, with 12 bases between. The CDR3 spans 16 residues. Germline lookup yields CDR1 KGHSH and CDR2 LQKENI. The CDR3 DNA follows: TGTGCCAGCTCACCACCGGAGACTGAAAGCTCCTACGAGCAGTACTTC. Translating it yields CASSPPETESSYEQYF. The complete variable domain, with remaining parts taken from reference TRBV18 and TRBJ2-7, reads NAGVMQNPRHLVRRRGQEARLRCSPMKGHSHVYWYRQLPEEGLKFMVYLQKENIIDESGMPKERFSAEFPKEGPSILRIQQVVRGDSAAYFCASSPPETESSYEQYFGPGTRLTVT.

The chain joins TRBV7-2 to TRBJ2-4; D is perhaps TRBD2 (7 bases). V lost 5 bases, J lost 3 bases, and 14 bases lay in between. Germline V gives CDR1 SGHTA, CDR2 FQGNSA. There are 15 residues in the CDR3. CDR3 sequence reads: CASSPQGRGKNIQYF. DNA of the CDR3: TGTGCCAGCAGCCCCCAGGGGAGGGGCAAAAACATTCAGTACTTC.

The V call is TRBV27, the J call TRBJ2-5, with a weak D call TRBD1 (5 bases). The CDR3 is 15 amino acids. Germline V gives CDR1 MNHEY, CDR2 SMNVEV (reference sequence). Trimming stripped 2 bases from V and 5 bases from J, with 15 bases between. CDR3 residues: CASSLGARLTETQYF. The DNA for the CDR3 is TGTGCCAGCAGTTTAGGGGCCAGGTTGACGGAGACCCAGTACTTC.